This TCR beta chain was sequenced during a study of cytomegalovirus exposure and HLA in healthy donors. Details on this clone: Its antigen is unknown.

Study conclusions and caveats: Most TCR sequences showed up rarely, but some public TCRs showed up in many donors. High specificity and sensitivity for cytomegalovirus status were reported for the classifier. Some TCR beta chains (approximately 180 of them) were listed as cytomegalovirus-associated. Sequence variants that were highly shared formed a cluster that was likely a sequencing artifact.

The PCR employed 60 Vbeta primers together with 13 Jbeta primers. Clones were sequenced by immunoSEQ multiplex PCR, and TCRdb holds only the in-frame ones, with some missing. Among around 150,000 clones, roughly 85% were seen once, and the ten largest hold roughly 2%. There are 13 residues in the CDR3. V was cut by 4 bases and J by 9 bases, with 14 bases left in between. Germline CDR1 SGDLS, CDR2 YYNGEE. The clonotype comes from a man between 35 and 55 years old in good health and CMV-seronegative. Sequenced: PBMCs. This rearrangement joins TRBV9 to TRBJ2-1; no reliable D call. The CDR3 nucleotides read TGTGCCAGCAGCCCCCACCGCACGGGTGAGCAGTTCTTC. It encodes CASSPHRTGEQFF.